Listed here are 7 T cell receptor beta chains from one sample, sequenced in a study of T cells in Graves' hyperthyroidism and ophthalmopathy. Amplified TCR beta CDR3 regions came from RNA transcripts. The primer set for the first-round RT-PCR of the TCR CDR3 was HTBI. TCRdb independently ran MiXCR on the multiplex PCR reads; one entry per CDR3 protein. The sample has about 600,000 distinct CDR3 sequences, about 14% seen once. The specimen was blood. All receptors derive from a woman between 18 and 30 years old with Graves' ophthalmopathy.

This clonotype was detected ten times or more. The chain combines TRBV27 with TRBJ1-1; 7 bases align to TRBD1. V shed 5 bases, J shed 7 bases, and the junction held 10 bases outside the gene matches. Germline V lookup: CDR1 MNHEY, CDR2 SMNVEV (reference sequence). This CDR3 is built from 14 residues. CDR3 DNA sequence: TGTGCCAGCAGTCTAAGGGGGCCGGCTTATGAAGCTTTCTTT. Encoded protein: CASSLRGPAYEAFF.

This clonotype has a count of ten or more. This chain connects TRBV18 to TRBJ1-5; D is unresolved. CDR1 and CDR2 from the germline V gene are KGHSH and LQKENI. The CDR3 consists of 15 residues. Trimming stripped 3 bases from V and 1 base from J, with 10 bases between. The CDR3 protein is CASSPVANSNQPQHF. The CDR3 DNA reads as TGTGCCAGCTCACCCGTGGCAAACAGCAATCAGCCCCAGCATTTT.

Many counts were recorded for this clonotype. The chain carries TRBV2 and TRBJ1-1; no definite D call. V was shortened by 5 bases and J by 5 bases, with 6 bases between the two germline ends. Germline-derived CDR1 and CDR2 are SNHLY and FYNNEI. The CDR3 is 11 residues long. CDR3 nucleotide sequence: TGTGCCAGCAGTTGGACTACTGAAGCTTTCTTT. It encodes CASSWTTEAFF.

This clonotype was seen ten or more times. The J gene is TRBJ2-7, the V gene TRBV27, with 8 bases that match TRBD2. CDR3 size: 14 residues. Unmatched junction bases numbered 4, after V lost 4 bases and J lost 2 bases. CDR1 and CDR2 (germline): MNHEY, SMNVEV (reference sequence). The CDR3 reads CASSYRGGTYEQYF. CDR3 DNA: TGTGCCAGCAGTTATCGGGGGGGAACCTACGAGCAGTACTTC.

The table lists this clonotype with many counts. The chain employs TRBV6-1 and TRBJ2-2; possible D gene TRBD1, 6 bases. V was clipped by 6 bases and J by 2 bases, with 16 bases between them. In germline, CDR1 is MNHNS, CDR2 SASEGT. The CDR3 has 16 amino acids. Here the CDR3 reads CASRRGRQANTGELFF. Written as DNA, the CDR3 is TGTGCCAGCAGACGGGGCCGACAGGCTAACACCGGGGAGCTGTTTTTT.

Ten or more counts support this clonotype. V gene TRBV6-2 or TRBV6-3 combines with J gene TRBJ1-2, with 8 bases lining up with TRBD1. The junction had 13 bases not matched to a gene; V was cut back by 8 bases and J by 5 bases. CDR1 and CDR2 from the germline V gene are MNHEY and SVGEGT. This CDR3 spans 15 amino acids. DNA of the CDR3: TGTGCCAGCGACACCTCCCGGACAGGGCGATATGGCTACACCTTC. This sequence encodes CASDTSRTGRYGYTF.

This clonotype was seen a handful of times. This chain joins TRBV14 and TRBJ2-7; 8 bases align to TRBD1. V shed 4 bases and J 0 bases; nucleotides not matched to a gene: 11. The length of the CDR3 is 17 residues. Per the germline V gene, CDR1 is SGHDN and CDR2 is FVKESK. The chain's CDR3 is CASSRPGGKGPSYEQYF. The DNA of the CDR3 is TGTGCCAGCAGCCGGCCAGGGGGCAAAGGGCCCTCCTACGAGCAGTACTTC.